The clone carrying this T cell receptor beta chain was seen only a few times. The data belong to a study of patients and donors after allogeneic stem cell transplantation. CDR1 and CDR2 from the germline V gene are SGDLS and YYNGEE. CDR3 size: 15 residues. With V trimmed by 4 bases and J by 6 bases, 7 bases remained unmatched. TCRdb analysed the RT-PCR reads with MiXCR anew, one entry per CDR3 protein. Among over 130,000 distinct CDR3 sequences listed, about a third were seen once. This TCR derives from a human donor who was either an allogeneic HSCT recipient or a stem cell or donor lymphocyte infusion donor (not recorded which). It is not recorded whose cells these are; they may come from a transplant donor. Sequenced input: blood, either unsorted or a sorted T cell fraction (not recorded which). This chain joins TRBV9 and TRBJ1-5; the match to TRBD1 covers 10 bases. The CDR3 DNA reads as TGTGCCAGCAGCCCCGGGACAGGGGTTAGTCAGCCCCAGCATTTT. It specifies CASSPGTGVSQPQHF.